What follows are 24 T cell receptor beta chains derived from one specimen sequenced in a study of blood T cell repertoires in COVID-19. Assay: immunoSEQ multiplex PCR; the TCRdb copy retains only in-frame clones and omits some. Counted here are under 100,000 clones, around 90% occurring once; the ten biggest clones make up about 4.8%. The sample taken for sequencing was peripheral blood. These receptors all come from a man in his fifties or sixties with active COVID-19.

J is TRBJ1-2 and V is TRBV12-3 or TRBV12-4; TRBD1 agrees at 7 bases. The CDR3 runs to 12 residues. J lost 10 bases, V lost 11 bases, and 13 bases had no gene match. The DNA of the CDR3 is TGTGCCGGTCGGGGGACAGCGGCACCCTACACCTTC. As protein: CAGRGTAAPYTF.

DNA of the CDR3: TGTGCCAGTAGTTTCCAGGGGGGTCCAGATACGCAGTATTTT. Translation: CASSFQGGPDTQYF. The V call is TRBV19, the J call TRBJ2-3; possible D gene TRBD1, 7 bases. Germline lookup yields CDR1 LNHDA and CDR2 SQIVND (reference sequence). V shed 5 bases and J shed 4 bases, with 13 bases lying between them. The CDR3 is 14 amino acids.

This clone has just a few counts. This chain uses TRBV4-2 with TRBJ1-5; a weak D match, TRBD1 (6 bases). This CDR3 is 16 amino acids long. V gave up 0 bases and J gave up 3 bases, with 12 bases separating them. Germline CDR1 LGHNA, CDR2 YNFKEQ. The CDR3 sequence is CASSQELGANNQPQHF. Written as DNA, the CDR3 is TGTGCCAGCAGCCAAGAGTTGGGGGCAAACAATCAGCCCCAGCATTTT.

The J gene is TRBJ1-5, the V gene TRBV18, with 8 positions matching TRBD1. Germline V gene lookup returns CDR1 KGHSH and CDR2 LQKENI. The CDR3 covers 15 residues. Trimming cost V 8 bases and J 7 bases; bases outside gene matches: 13. CDR3 bases: TGTGCCAGCACCTACTCCGGACAGGGAGGGCAGCCCCAGCATTTT. Its protein is CASTYSGQGGQPQHF.

This sequence joins TRBV14 and TRBJ2-3; D not resolved. Germline lookup yields CDR1 SGHDN and CDR2 FVKESK. CDR3 length: 12 residues. The V and J ends lost 1 base and 5 bases respectively, with 4 bases between them. The CDR3 coding sequence is TGTGCCAGCAGCCAAGTAGTAGATACGCAGTATTTT. It encodes CASSQVVDTQYF.

The V call is TRBV27, the J call TRBJ1-1; 9 nucleotides align to TRBD1. J was trimmed by 9 bases and V by 6 bases; bases with no gene match: 5. The germline gives CDR1 MNHEY, CDR2 SMNVEV (reference sequence). The CDR3 is 12 amino acids. The CDR3 loop is CASRPTGGQAFF. CDR3 DNA: TGTGCCAGCAGGCCCACAGGGGGCCAAGCTTTCTTT.

This chain connects TRBV28 to TRBJ2-3; D gene unclear. CDR1 MDHEN and CDR2 SYDVKM come from the germline V gene. The V end was cut by 3 bases, the J end by 4 bases, with 11 bases between. The CDR3 contains 14 residues. CDR3 sequence reads: CASSFSHFSDTQYF. The CDR3 bases are TGTGCCAGCAGTTTTTCGCACTTTTCAGATACGCAGTATTTT.

The chain combines TRBV4-2 with TRBJ1-3; a weak D match, TRBD1 (6 bases). The CDR3 covers 15 residues. CDR1 is LGHNA and CDR2 is YNFKEQ in the germline V gene. Trimming pared 3 bases from V and 0 bases from J, leaving 9 bases between. CDR3 bases: TGTGCCAGCAGCCAGCGACAGGTCTCTGGAAACACCATATATTTT. It codes for CASSQRQVSGNTIYF.

This clone was recorded only once. The J gene is TRBJ2-5, the V gene TRBV5-1; tentatively, D is TRBD2 (5 bases). V was trimmed by 0 bases and J by 5 bases, leaving 20 bases between them. CDR1 SGHRS and CDR2 YFSETQ come from the germline V gene. The CDR3 totals 17 residues. The CDR3 loop reads CASSLEVGRTPGETQYF. In nucleotides, the CDR3 is TGCGCCAGCAGCTTGGAGGTCGGACGGACTCCGGGGGAGACCCAGTACTTC.

CDR3 in amino acids: CASSPGTGRWYYGYTF. The CDR3 DNA sequence: TGTGCCAGTAGTCCCGGGACAGGGAGATGGTACTATGGCTACACCTTC. The V and J genes are TRBV19 and TRBJ1-2, with TRBD1 identical over 9 bases. Trimming took 5 bases from V and 3 from J; bases not matched to a gene: 10. CDR1 is LNHDA, CDR2 SQIVND, per germline (reference sequence). The CDR3 contains 16 residues.

V usage is TRBV4-1 and J usage is TRBJ2-3, with 7 bases that match TRBD2. This CDR3 spans 14 amino acids. Germline V gene sequence: CDR1 MGHRA, CDR2 YSYEKL. Trimming removed 5 bases from V and 2 bases from J; junction bases left unmatched: 4. The CDR3 DNA follows: TGCGCCAGCAGCTTCGGGACTAACACAGATACGCAGTATTTT. Translating gives CASSFGTNTDTQYF.

The chain couples TRBV11-1 to TRBJ2-5, with a possible D match to TRBD2 (6 bases). Per germline, CDR1 SGHAT and CDR2 FQDESV (reference sequence). The CDR3 covers 13 residues. Trimming took 4 bases from V and 5 from J, leaving 11 bases between them. The CDR3 reads CASSYGEVETQYF. CDR3 coding DNA: TGTGCCAGCAGCTACGGGGAGGTTGAGACCCAGTACTTC. The whole variable domain, remainder taken from reference TRBV11-1 and TRBJ2-5, is EAEVAQSPRYKITEKSQAVAFWCDPISGHATLYWYRQILGQGPELLVQFQDESVVDDSQLPKDRFSAERLKGVDSTLKIQPAELGDSAMYLCASSYGEVETQYFGPGTRLLVL.

The V call is TRBV6-6, the J call TRBJ2-7; 8 bases are shared with TRBD1. This CDR3 region has 15 residues. CDR1 MNHNY and CDR2 SVGAGI come from the germline V gene (reference sequence). V dropped 6 bases and J dropped 2; count of bases not matched to a gene: 9. CDR3 amino acids: CASRPGQGRAYEQYF. Here the CDR3 DNA reads TGTGCCAGCAGGCCCGGACAGGGAAGGGCCTACGAGCAGTACTTC.

This chain links TRBV3-1 (or the pseudogene TRBV3-2) with TRBJ1-4, with 7 bases that match TRBD1. Germline CDR1 reads LGHDT; CDR2 reads YNNKEL (reference sequence). This CDR3 has 14 amino acids. The trim removed 4 bases at V and 7 bases at J, leaving 6 bases unmatched. The CDR3 loop reads CASSRSGQFEKLFF. The DNA of the CDR3 is TGTGCCAGCAGCCGATCGGGACAGTTTGAAAAACTGTTTTTT.

The gene calls are TRBV5-6 and TRBJ1-2, with TRBD1 matching over 11 bases. The length of the CDR3 is 16 residues. J was trimmed by 6 bases and V by 1 base; bases with no gene match: 8. Per germline, CDR1 SGHDT and CDR2 YYEEEE. CDR3 nucleotide sequence: TGTGCCAGCAGCTTGATCCGAGGACAGGGGGCAAATGGCTACACCTTC. Protein sequence: CASSLIRGQGANGYTF.

The chain uses TRBV3-1 (or the pseudogene TRBV3-2) and TRBJ2-1; no firm D call. This CDR3 has 12 amino acids. V lost 8 bases and J lost 9, with 14 bases in between. Per the germline V gene, CDR1 is LGHDT and CDR2 is YNNKEL (reference sequence). CDR3 in DNA: TGTGCCAGCGGCCGCCTAGGCGGTGAGCAGTTCTTC. Protein product: CASGRLGGEQFF.

The rearrangement joins TRBV9 to TRBJ2-1, with TRBD2 identical over 7 bases. The trim removed 2 bases at V and 8 bases at J, leaving 16 bases unmatched. Germline V CDR1 and CDR2: SGDLS, YYNGEE. The CDR3 spans 17 residues. The CDR3 spells CASSVTTLGTTVDEQFF. CDR3 bases: TGTGCCAGCAGCGTTACGACCTTGGGGACTACCGTCGATGAGCAGTTCTTC.

CDR3 coding DNA: TGCGCCAGCAGCCAAGATACGGGTTATGAGCAGTTCTTC. Translation: CASSQDTGYEQFF. This rearrangement joins TRBV4-1 to TRBJ2-1; D gene unclear. This CDR3 region has 13 residues. The germline V gene has CDR1 MGHRA and CDR2 YSYEKL. V gave up 0 bases and J gave up 8 bases, with 8 bases separating them.

The chain uses TRBV5-1 and TRBJ1-2; D may be TRBD1 (5 bases). The CDR3 is made up of 15 amino acids. The ends were cut back, 0 bases at V and 1 base at J, with 10 bases in the middle. Germline CDR1 SGHRS, CDR2 YFSETQ. CDR3 amino acids: CASSLGTNNNYGYTF. CDR3 DNA: TGCGCCAGCAGCTTGGGGACAAATAATAACTATGGCTACACCTTC. Full variable domain (outside the CDR3, taken from reference TRBV5-1 and TRBJ1-2): KAGVTQTPRYLIKTRGQQVTLSCSPISGHRSVSWYQQTPGQGLQFLFEYFSETQRNKGNFPGRFSGRQFSNSRSEMNVSTLELGDSALYLCASSLGTNNNYGYTFGSGTRLTVV.

This chain joins TRBV9 and TRBJ1-4; 8 positions match TRBD1. Germline assignment: CDR1 SGDLS and CDR2 YYNGEE. V trimming: 3 bases; J trimming: 8 bases; junction bases outside the gene matches: 6. This CDR3 is built from 14 residues. This CDR3 reads CASSGGQGGEKLFF. CDR3 nucleotide sequence: TGTGCCAGCAGCGGAGGACAGGGAGGAGAAAAACTGTTTTTT.

The rearrangement joins TRBV27 to TRBJ2-7; TRBD1 matches at 7 bases. The CDR3 runs 14 residues. Germline trimming cut 4 bases from V and 5 bases from J; bases unmatched to any gene: 8. Germline CDR1 is MNHEY and CDR2 is SMNVEV (reference sequence). CDR3 protein: CASSSIDREDEQYF. The CDR3 region has the DNA TGTGCCAGCAGTTCCATCGACAGGGAAGACGAGCAGTACTTC.

Only a few counts were recorded for this clone. The rearrangement links TRBV7-3 to TRBJ2-3, with 8 bases lining up with TRBD1. CDR3 length: 13 residues. Germline assignment: CDR1 SGHTA and CDR2 FQGTGA. V lost 5 bases, J lost 8 bases, and 6 bases stayed unmatched. The CDR3 DNA follows: TGTGCCAGCAGCCCTGACAGGGGAGGTACGCAGTATTTT. The encoded protein is CASSPDRGGTQYF.

In this sample, this clone turned up a few times. The chain uses TRBV19 and TRBJ1-6; possibly TRBD1 for D (6 bases). The V and J ends lost 6 bases and 6 bases respectively, with 9 bases between them. The CDR3 consists of 13 residues. The germline V gene has CDR1 LNHDA and CDR2 SQIVND (reference sequence). DNA for the CDR3: TGTGCCAGTAGGACAGGCGGTAATTCACCCCTCCACTTT. Protein sequence: CASRTGGNSPLHF.

This chain connects TRBV18 to TRBJ2-5; no definite D call. V lost 0 bases and J lost 4, with 6 bases in between. CDR1 and CDR2 (germline): KGHSH, LQKENI. This CDR3 has 13 amino acids. As DNA, the CDR3 is TGTGCCAGCTCACCACCGGTTAGAGAGACCCAGTACTTC. Translating gives CASSPPVRETQYF.